The source of this TCR beta chain is a study of cytomegalovirus exposure and HLA in healthy donors (dated by TCRdb to the late 2010s). With respect to the entire study: According to an earlier analysis of a few hundred of the donors, roughly 180 million T cells yielded 120 million or so unique TCR beta sequences and roughly 280 Gb of sequence data. An early release covering 500 to 750 HLA-typed donors comprised about 300 gigabases of sequencing data and tens of millions of unique TCR sequences. The genetic ancestry cluster associated with self-reported Caucasian donors included 81% of the roughly 360 genotyped donors. The study aimed to test whether signatures of past pathogen exposure could be identified by cataloging public T cell receptors. Using immunosequencing, the study profiled T cell repertoires from 550 to 750 subjects and related those repertoires to cytomegalovirus serostatus. Along with the roughly 670-subject first cohort, a separate validation cohort of over a hundred different subjects was used. High-throughput TCR immunosequencing, statistical association of individual TCRs with disease status, and machine learning were combined to predict cytomegalovirus infection status. In a later analysis, previously published TCR beta repertoires from 600 to 850 donors were re-analyzed and high-resolution HLA genotyping was added so that TCR occurrence patterns could be studied. Rather than using new phenotypic data, the later analysis identified candidate immune exposures from TCR beta sequences and from how often those sequences occurred across donors. To decide whether each TCR beta V gene segment behaved as functional or pseudogenic, an earlier analysis of 587 of the donors relied on high-throughput TCR beta sequencing. Alongside the repertoire data, information on donor age, sex, ethnicity and CMV serostatus was compiled. A later genetic analysis used genome-wide SNP genotypes for about three fifths of the roughly 700 donors, treating that subset as a discovery cohort. Every repertoire in the discovery cohort had been generated on one and the same sequencing platform. HLA typing included class I and class II loci at four-digit resolution. Typing coverage varied by locus: roughly 620-630 donors for A, B, C, DRB1 and DQB1; more than 500 for DQA1; 600 to 610 for DPA1; approximately 470 for DPB1. Five DR-DQ haplotypes were handled as single units for association and clustering because linkage in the cohort was strong. On average, around 230,000 unique TCR beta nucleotide sequences were sequenced per donor among roughly 430 genotyped donors of the cohort, with around 19% of those sequences being non-productive.

V lost 4 bases and J lost 4 bases; the stretch between them is 11 bases long. The CDR3 numbers 13 residues from cysteine through phenylalanine. Left in the record is the CDR3 DNA by itself, 39 bases read in frame from the first base. Sequences MDHEN (CDR1) and SYDVKM (CDR2) are obtained from the germline V gene. Broad study findings and their caveats: The presence/absence analyses assumed that sequencing depth was roughly uniform across donors, and that assumption may not be true. The study listed 150 to 200 TCR beta chains as associated with cytomegalovirus. While some public TCRs were present in many individuals, most TCR sequences turned up only very rarely across donors. Compared with the roughly 700-donor mean, donors in an Asian-associated ancestry cluster had fewer N-insertions in productive TCRs, according to a later genetic analysis. The earlier analysis of around 600 of the donors excluded some 16 rarely observed V segments, including chromosome 9 orphons, because counts were too low. The only immune exposure information available for the cohort was CMV serostatus. A group of highly shared sequence variants was considered likely to be a technical artifact of the sequencing pipeline. The classifier was reported to diagnose cytomegalovirus status with high specificity and sensitivity in both the original and validation cohorts. A few of the identified cytomegalovirus-associated TCR beta chains were confirmed in vitro to be specific for cytomegalovirus antigens. In a later genetic analysis, a missense DCLRE1C variant was associated with V-gene and J-gene trimming of TCR beta chains, and the association was replicated in an independent cohort. A later analysis found that HLA-associated TCR beta chains were more clonally expanded and had lower generation probabilities than equally common non-associated chains. According to a later analysis, most CMV-associated TCR beta chains appeared to be HLA-restricted, and the HLA associations seemed to be driven largely by CMV exposure. This cohort had only TCR beta chains sequenced, and the lack of alpha or paired-chain data limited which features could be detected. Because HLA typing was unavailable for some donors at each locus, only the typed subset was used in association tests. According to a later analysis, parvovirus B19, influenza, CMV and Epstein-Barr virus appeared linked to several top co-occurrence clusters. Correlated functional status among segregating V segments might reflect linkage disequilibrium, but an unknown experimental factor could not be ruled out. A later analysis associated 16,951 TCR beta sequences with specific HLA alleles at a false discovery rate of 0.05. A later analysis found that TCR association rates varied across HLA loci, with DRB1 alleles showing the most associated TCRs and HLA-C alleles the fewest. Broadly in line with IMGT annotations, most TCR beta V segments showed up in productive rearrangements about 87% or about 30% of the time in an earlier analysis of around 600 of the donors. Because the 87-base-pair reads could not distinguish some IMGT-functional V segments, including TRBV6-2 and TRBV6-3, those segments were excluded. A further reported finding was that TCR beta sequences accurately predicted the HLA-A and HLA-B alleles for most subjects in the first cohort. The authors suggested that the approach could potentially be generalized to other disease states and immunological phenotypes. Strong co-occurrence of HLA alleles, especially DR and DQ, made assigning TCR associations to individual alleles difficult.

The cohort comprised around 700 healthy bone marrow donors. At the time of sampling, all cohort members were nominally healthy, though unrecorded immune exposures were likely present. The donor was CMV seronegative and belonged to the group of more than 300 seronegative cohort members. Each donor provided a peripheral blood sample, and peripheral blood mononuclear cells were used for TCR beta sequencing. The Qiagen DNeasy Blood Extraction Kit was used to extract genomic DNA from the blood cell samples. The library was obtained by the immunoSEQ multiplex PCR assay. A mixture of 60 forward primers for TCR Vbeta segments and 13 reverse primers for TCR Jbeta segments was used in the multiplex PCR. The CDR3 region of rearranged TCR beta genes was amplified from genomic DNA with a multiplex PCR assay. Amplified TCR beta libraries were sequenced as 87-base-pair reads on the Illumina HiSeq System. From the authors' description of their analysis: Across the 500 to 700 repertoires, a later analysis counted some 81 million unique TCR beta chains, approximately 10 million of which were shared by at least two donors. Raw reads were error-corrected and collapsed into unique sequences with a nearest-neighbor algorithm that merged closely related sequences to remove PCR and sequencing errors. CDR3 sequences were aligned to IMGT reference sequences to assign V, D and J gene segments. Each retained sequence needed at least a six-nucleotide match to both a V gene segment and a J gene segment. A rearrangement was called productive if the CDR3 had no stop codons and remained in frame with V and J, and every other rearrangement was called non-productive. CDR3 was defined by IMGT convention, running from the second conserved V-encoded cysteine to the conserved J-encoded phenylalanine. In an earlier analysis of around 640 of the donors, sequences lacking an unambiguous match to a single V gene segment were excluded. In an earlier analysis of approximately 590 of the donors, a V segment was called functional when productive rearrangements were above 56.7%, and segregating when the standard deviation between donors exceeded 5%. A statistical classification framework was developed to diagnose cytomegalovirus status using the catalog of TCR beta chain sequences. V and J gene assignment, in a later analysis, came from comparing TCR nucleotide sequences with IMGT/GENE-DB human TR gene sequences. The TCRdist pipeline was used in a later analysis to assign CDR3 sequences and most-parsimonious VDJ recombination scenarios. In a later analysis, each TCR beta chain was defined by its CDR3 amino acid sequence together with its V-gene family, and reads lacking a unique V-gene family were excluded. To address suspected cross-contamination and a sequencing artifact, a later analysis removed around 600 highly shared, low-generation-probability nucleotide sequences. In a later analysis, a clonal expansion index for each public chain was calculated from normalized within-repertoire ranks of inferred template counts. In a later analysis, generation probabilities were computed with a VDJ recombination model fitted to out-of-frame rearrangements, and the resulting probabilities were checked against IGoR. In a later analysis, TCR-TCR, TCR-HLA and TCR-CMV co-occurrence was scored with hypergeometric tests, and a repertoire-size bias correction was applied to TCR pairs. To estimate false discovery rates, a later analysis permuted the HLA or CMV assignments 20 times. In a later analysis, co-occurring TCRs were grouped with DBSCAN, and TCRdist sequence similarity was added when clustering was performed within HLA-allele-positive subsets. For co-occurrence clustering, repertoires with fewer than 30,000 or more than 120,000 public chains were excluded, along with 5 or 6 repertoires with anomalous nucleotide sharing. Here the immuneACCESS table is served through TCRdb, limited to in-frame sequences with V and J called. Missing clones are a known gap in these copies; in checked studies unresolved V genes cover under half, and the rest lacks a known reason. From that table come the V and J calls and clone size; the DNA was used to work out D and trimming. The sample profile shows under 200,000 clones; approximately 86% of them were found once. The leading ten clones occupy around 0.3% of the sample.

A note on this clone: This receptor's antigen is unknown. Per-base quality was not reported, and no clone a single base away is much larger than it.

The receptor's source is a young woman in good health and CMV-seronegative. The sample was PBMCs. The sequence joins TRBV28 to TRBJ2-7, with a tentative D gene TRBD1 over 5 matching bases. The DNA reads TGTGCCAGCAGTTCAGGGCTTTTGTACGAGCAGTACTTC. Translation gives CASSSGLLYEQYF. Reference TRBV28 and TRBJ2-7 proteins supply the regions before and after the CDR3; the full variable domain is: DVKVTQSSRYLVKRTGEKVFLECVQDMDHENMFWYRQDPGLGLRLIYFSYDVKMKEKGDIPEGYSVSREKKERFSLILESASTNQTSMYLCASSSGLLYEQYFGPGTRLTVT.